What follows describes a single TCR beta chain. Treatment noted: 19 received Ad26.COV2.S at low or high dose, single or two shots; several received placebo; per-sample allocation not given. It was on day 63 after the first vaccine or placebo injection that samples were taken. This person who donated was an adult of 18-55 years in Boston. What was given as vaccine was an Ad26 vector encoding Wuhan-strain SARS-CoV-2 spike. The data stem from a study of Ad26.COV2.S vaccination and SARS-CoV-2 variants. Assay used: immunoSEQ multiplex PCR; TCRdb lists only in-frame clones, some missing. The sample has about 480,000 clones, 87% seen once. The material was peripheral blood, obtained in a trial of Ad26.COV2.S vaccine versus placebo. The clonotype originates from a person between 18 and 59 years old who received the Ad26.COV2.S COVID-19 vaccine or a placebo.

The CDR3 spells CASSPRGSNQPQHF. The CDR3, as DNA: TGTGCCAGCAGCCCTCGTGGGAGCAATCAGCCCCAGCATTTT. The chain combines TRBV7-9 with TRBJ1-5, with D unclear. This CDR3 has 14 amino acids. V was pared by 5 bases and J by 1 base, with 9 bases between. The V gene's germline CDR1 is SEHNR and CDR2 FQNEAQ (reference sequence). Using reference TRBV7-9 and TRBJ1-5 for the parts outside the CDR3, the full variable domain is DTGVSQNPRHKITKRGQNVTFRCDPISEHNRLYWYRQTLGQGPEFLTYFQNEAQLEKSRLLSDRFSAERPKGSFSTLEIQRTEQGDSAMYLCASSPRGSNQPQHFGDGTRLSIL.